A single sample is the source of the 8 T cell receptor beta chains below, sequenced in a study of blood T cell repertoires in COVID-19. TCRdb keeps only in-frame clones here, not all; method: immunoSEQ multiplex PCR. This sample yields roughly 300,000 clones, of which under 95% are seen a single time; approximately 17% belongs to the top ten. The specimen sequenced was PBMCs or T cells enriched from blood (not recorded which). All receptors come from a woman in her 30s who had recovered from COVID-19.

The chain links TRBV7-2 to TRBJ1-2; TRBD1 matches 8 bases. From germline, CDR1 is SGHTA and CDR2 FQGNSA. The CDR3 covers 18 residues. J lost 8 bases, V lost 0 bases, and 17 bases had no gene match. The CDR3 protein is CASSLALSSVRTGKGYTF. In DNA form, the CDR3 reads TGTGCCAGCAGCTTAGCGTTAAGTTCTGTTCGGACAGGGAAAGGCTACACCTTC.

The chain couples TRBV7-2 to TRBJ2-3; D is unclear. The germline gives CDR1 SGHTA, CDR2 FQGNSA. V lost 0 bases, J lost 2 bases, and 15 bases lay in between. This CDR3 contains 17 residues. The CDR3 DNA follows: TGTGCCAGCAGCTTAGCCCCGGGTCCTCAATACACAGATACGCAGTATTTT. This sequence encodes CASSLAPGPQYTDTQYF. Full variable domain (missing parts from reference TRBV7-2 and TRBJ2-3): GAGVSQSPSNKVTEKGKDVELRCDPISGHTALYWYRQSLGQGLEFLIYFQGNSAPDKSGLPSDRFSAERTGGSVSTLTIQRTQQEDSAVYLCASSLAPGPQYTDTQYFGPGTRLTVL.

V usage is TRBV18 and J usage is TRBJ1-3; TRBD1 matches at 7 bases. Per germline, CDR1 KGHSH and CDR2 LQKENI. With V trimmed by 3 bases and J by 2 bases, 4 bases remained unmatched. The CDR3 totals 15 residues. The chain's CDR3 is CASSPRTGTGNTIYF. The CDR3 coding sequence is TGTGCCAGCTCACCCCGGACAGGAACTGGAAACACCATATATTTT.

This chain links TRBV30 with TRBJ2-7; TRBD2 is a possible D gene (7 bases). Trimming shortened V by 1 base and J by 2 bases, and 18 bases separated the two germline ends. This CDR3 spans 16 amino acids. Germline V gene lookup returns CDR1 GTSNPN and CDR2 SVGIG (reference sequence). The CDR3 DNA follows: TGTGCCTGGAGTGCGAGAAAGGGGGGGGACCCCTACGAGCAGTACTTC. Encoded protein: CAWSARKGGDPYEQYF.

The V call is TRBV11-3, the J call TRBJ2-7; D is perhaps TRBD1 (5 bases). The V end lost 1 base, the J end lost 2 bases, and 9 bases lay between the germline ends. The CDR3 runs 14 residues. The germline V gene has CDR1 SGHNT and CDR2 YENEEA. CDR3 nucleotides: TGTGCCAGCAGCTTAGTACAGGTAGCCTACGAGCAGTACTTC. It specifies CASSLVQVAYEQYF.

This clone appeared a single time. The CDR3 protein is CASISWPIQPQHF. The CDR3 DNA reads TGTGCCTCCATTTCTTGGCCAATCCAGCCCCAGCATTTT. The chain links TRBV30 to TRBJ1-5, with D unclear. Trimming removed 7 bases at V and 7 bases at J, with 17 bases between. Germline-derived CDR1 and CDR2 are GTSNPN and SVGIG (reference sequence). The CDR3 runs to 13 residues.

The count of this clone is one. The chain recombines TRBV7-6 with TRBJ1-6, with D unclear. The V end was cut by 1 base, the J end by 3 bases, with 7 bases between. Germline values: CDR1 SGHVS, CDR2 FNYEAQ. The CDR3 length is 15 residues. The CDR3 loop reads CASSLVADYNSPLHF. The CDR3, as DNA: TGTGCCAGCAGCTTAGTCGCGGACTATAATTCACCCCTCCACTTT.

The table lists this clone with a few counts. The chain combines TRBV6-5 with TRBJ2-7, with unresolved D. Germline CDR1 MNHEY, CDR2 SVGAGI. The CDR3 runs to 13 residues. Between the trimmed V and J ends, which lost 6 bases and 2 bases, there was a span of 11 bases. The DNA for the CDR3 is TGTGCCAGCAGGAGTTGGAGTGCCTACGAGCAGTACTTC. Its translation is CASRSWSAYEQYF.